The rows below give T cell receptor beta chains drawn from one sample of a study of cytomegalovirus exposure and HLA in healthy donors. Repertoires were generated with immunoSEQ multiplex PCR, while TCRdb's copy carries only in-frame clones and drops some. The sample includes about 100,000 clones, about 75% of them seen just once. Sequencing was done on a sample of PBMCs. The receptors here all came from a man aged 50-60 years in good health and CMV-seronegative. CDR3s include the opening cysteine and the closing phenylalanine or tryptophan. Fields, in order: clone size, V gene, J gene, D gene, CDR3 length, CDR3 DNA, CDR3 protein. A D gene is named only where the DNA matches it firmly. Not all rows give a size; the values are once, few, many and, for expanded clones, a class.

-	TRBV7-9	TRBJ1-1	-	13	TGTGCCAGCAGCTCGGGGACTGTCACTGAAGCTTTCTTT	CASSSGTVTEAFF
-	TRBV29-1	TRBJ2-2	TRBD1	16	TGCAGCGTTGGGGGGACAGGGGGCGAGGGCACCGGGGAGCTGTTTTTT	CSVGGTGGEGTGELFF
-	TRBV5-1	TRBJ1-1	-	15	TGCGCCAGCAGCTTTAACGGACCGAGGGGGACTGAAGCTTTCTTT	CASSFNGPRGTEAFF
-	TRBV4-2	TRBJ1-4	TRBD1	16	TGTGCCAGCAGCCAAGGACAGGGCACGAGTAATGAAAAACTGTTTTTT	CASSQGQGTSNEKLFF
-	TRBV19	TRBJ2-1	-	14	TGTGCCAGTAGAAGTCCCGGGGGCTACAATGAGCAGTTCTTC	CASRSPGGYNEQFF
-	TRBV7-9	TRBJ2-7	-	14	TGTGCCAGCACCCACAGGACGGAAACCTACGAGCAGTACTTC	CASTHRTETYEQYF
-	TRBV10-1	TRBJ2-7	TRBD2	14	TGCGCCATCCCAGGGTTGCGGGGGGCCCTCGAGCAGTACTTC	CAIPGLRGALEQYF
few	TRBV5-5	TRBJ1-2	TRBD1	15	TGTGCCAGCAGAGGTTTAGGAGGGGGCGGCTATGGCTACACCTTC	CASRGLGGGGYGYTF
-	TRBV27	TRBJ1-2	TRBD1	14	TGTGCCAGCACCTCCCCAGGGGGCATCTATGGCTACACCTTC	CASTSPGGIYGYTF
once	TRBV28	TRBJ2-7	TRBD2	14	TGTGCCAGCAGTACTAGCGGGAGGGCTTTCGAGCAGTACTTC	CASSTSGRAFEQYF
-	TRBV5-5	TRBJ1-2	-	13	TGTGCCAGCAGCGTGGGAGGCGGCTATGGCTACACCTTC	CASSVGGGYGYTF
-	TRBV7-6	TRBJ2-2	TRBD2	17	TGTGCCAGCAGCCAAGGTAGCGGGAGGGCCGTCCCCGGGGAGCTGTTTTTT	CASSQGSGRAVPGELFF
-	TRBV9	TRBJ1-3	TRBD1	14	TGTGCCAGCAGCCCCCAGGGGGGAAGAAACACCATATATTTT	CASSPQGGRNTIYF
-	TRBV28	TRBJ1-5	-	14	TGTGCCAGCCGAGGCAGAGTTCTCAATCAGCCCCAGCATTTT	CASRGRVLNQPQHF
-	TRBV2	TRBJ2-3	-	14	TGTGCCAGTAGGAGGGCCCGTTCCACAGATACGCAGTATTTT	CASRRARSTDTQYF
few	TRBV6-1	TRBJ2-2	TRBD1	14	TGTGCCAGCCCCCGAACAGGGGTTGCCGGGGAGCTGTTTTTT	CASPRTGVAGELFF
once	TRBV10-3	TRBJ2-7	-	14	TGTGCCTCCAAGGTGGCCGGGGGGCCCTACGAGCAGTACTTC	CASKVAGGPYEQYF
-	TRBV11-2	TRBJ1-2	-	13	TGTGCCAGCAGCTTAGATGCGTCCTATGGCTACACCTTC	CASSLDASYGYTF
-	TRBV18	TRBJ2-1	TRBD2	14	TGTGCCAGCTCCTCCTCTAGCGGGCACAATGAGCAGTTCTTC	CASSSSSGHNEQFF
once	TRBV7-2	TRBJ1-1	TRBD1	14	TGTGCCAGCACCCAGGACAGGGGGAACACTGAAGCTTTCTTT	CASTQDRGNTEAFF
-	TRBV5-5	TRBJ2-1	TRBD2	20	TGTGCCAGCAGCTTGTGGGGGATGTCGGGAGCGGGAGGGCCGACGGATGAGCAGTTCTTC	CASSLWGMSGAGGPTDEQFF
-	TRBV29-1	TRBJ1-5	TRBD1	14	TGCAGCGTTGACACAGGACAGGGAAATCAGCCCCAGCATTTT	CSVDTGQGNQPQHF
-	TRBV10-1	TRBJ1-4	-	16	TGCGCCAGCAGTAAACGAGACAGAGCAACTAATGAAAAACTGTTTTTT	CASSKRDRATNEKLFF
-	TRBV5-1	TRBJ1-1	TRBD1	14	TGCGCCAGCAGCTCCACAGGGGCCCACACTGAAGCTTTCTTT	CASSSTGAHTEAFF
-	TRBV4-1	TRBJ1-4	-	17	TGCGCCAGCAGCCAAGCTGAGGGTAGGGTAACTAATGAAAAACTGTTTTTT	CASSQAEGRVTNEKLFF
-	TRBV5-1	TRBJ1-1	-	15	TGCGCCAGCAGCTTGGCGCTGGGCGGGAGCACTGAAGCTTTCTTT	CASSLALGGSTEAFF
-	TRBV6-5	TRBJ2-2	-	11	TGTGCCAGCGCTCGCGCCGGGGAGCTGTTTTTT	CASARAGELFF
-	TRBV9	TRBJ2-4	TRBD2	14	TGTGCCAGCAGCGCTGACCGGGGGGACGACATTCAGTACTTC	CASSADRGDDIQYF
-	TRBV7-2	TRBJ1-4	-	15	TGTGCCAGCAGCTTTCAGGGAACAACTAATGAAAAACTGTTTTTT	CASSFQGTTNEKLFF
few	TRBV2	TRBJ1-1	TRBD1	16	TGTGCCAGCAGATTTACAGGGGGTGATAGGTCAATTGAAGCTTTCTTT	CASRFTGGDRSIEAFF